This T cell receptor (beta chain) originates from a study of human T cells and chemical hapten exposure. TCRdb recomputed calls from the RACE reads with MiXCR, one row per CDR3 protein. The sample shows 150,000 to 200,000 distinct CDR3 sequences, 13% to 15% of them seen only once. Comments on this clonotype: The antigen is not known.

V shed 8 bases and J 4 bases; nucleotides not matched to a gene: 12. The CDR3 is 16 residues long. CDR1 and CDR2 (germline): SEHNR, FQNEAQ (reference sequence). Time point indicated: patch test 1, 2 weeks after DPC sensitization. Treatment given: therapeutic diphenylcyclopropenone sensitization with weekly scalp DPC. Researchers extracted total RNA from unfractionated whole blood. Study-level results: The number of TCRs over 1 in 1000 frequency stayed unchanged after DPC.

The sequence derives from a woman younger than 45 with alopecia areata. Some clones in this sample may be carry-over from other donors' samples. This sample comprised whole blood, obtained in connection with sensitization to the hapten diphenylcyclopropenone (DPC). The chain uses TRBV7-9 and TRBJ2-2; 8 bases fit TRBD1. In DNA, the CDR3 is TGTGCCAGCTCCCCCCCGTTGGGACAGGCCACCGGGGAGCTGTTTTTT. Residues: CASSPPLGQATGELFF. Drawing the rest from reference TRBV7-9 and TRBJ2-2, the complete variable domain is DTGVSQNPRHKITKRGQNVTFRCDPISEHNRLYWYRQTLGQGPEFLTYFQNEAQLEKSRLLSDRFSAERPKGSFSTLEIQRTEQGDSAMYLCASSPPLGQATGELFFGEGSRLTVL.